This T cell receptor (beta chain) is drawn from a study of T cell repertoires in cytomegalovirus infection. Whole-study context: It was recently identified HLA-C-restricted and well-studied HLA-B-restricted CMV epitopes that the study used. From public TCR beta signatures came an indication of both CMV infection and matching HLA type.

From the reads, TCRdb called clonotypes with MiXCR, one entry per CDR3 protein. This sample has some 920,000 distinct CDR3 sequences, with approximately 32% found just once. Points from the study as a whole: Summed frequency of public TCR beta families distinguished CMV carriers with the relevant HLA. Within the response measured ex vivo, HLA-C-restricted CMV-specific TCR beta clonotypes were dominant.

The CDR3 is 16 amino acids. Trimming stripped 7 bases from V and 0 bases from J, with 16 bases between. Concerning this clonotype: Antigen specificity is unknown.

The rearrangement uses TRBV12-3 or TRBV12-4 and TRBJ1-3; D uncertain. Sequencing was performed on cultured CD8+ T cells from PBMCs, taken from culture after CMV antigen stimulation. The source of this sequence is a human donor in good health (CMV status not recorded). Some clones in this sample may be carry-over from other donors' samples. The CDR3 DNA is TGTGCCAGCACCCAAGTGGGAGTGAACTCTGGAAACACCATATATTTT. Translated, it gives CASTQVGVNSGNTIYF.